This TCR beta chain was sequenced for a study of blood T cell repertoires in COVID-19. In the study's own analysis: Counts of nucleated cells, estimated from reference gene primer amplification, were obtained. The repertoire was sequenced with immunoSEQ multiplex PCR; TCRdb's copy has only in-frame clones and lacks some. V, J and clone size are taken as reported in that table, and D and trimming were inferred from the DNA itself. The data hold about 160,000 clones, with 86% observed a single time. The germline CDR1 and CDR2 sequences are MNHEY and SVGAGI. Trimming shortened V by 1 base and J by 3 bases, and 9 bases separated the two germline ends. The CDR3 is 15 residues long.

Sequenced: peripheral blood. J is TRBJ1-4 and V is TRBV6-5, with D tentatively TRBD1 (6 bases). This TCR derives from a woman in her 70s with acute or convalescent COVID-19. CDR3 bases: TGTGCCAGCAGTTACTTGGGGGCACCTAATGAAAAACTGTTTTTT. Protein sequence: CASSYLGAPNEKLFF.